What follows are 25 T cell receptor beta chains derived from one specimen sequenced in a study of technical replicates of blood from several donors. The repertoire was sequenced with immunoSEQ multiplex PCR; TCRdb's copy has only in-frame clones and lacks some. The sample includes approximately 70,000 clones, around 92% of them seen just once. Material: T cells isolated from PBMCs. These receptors originate from a human donor in good health.

This clone is a singleton in its sample. The chain employs TRBV7-2 and TRBJ2-7; the match to TRBD2 covers 8 bases. Trimming at V came to 3 bases and at J to 2 bases, leaving 6 bases not matched to a gene. From germline, CDR1 is SGHTA and CDR2 FQGNSA. The CDR3 has 15 residues. CDR3: CASSFIAGLTYEQYF. The DNA of the CDR3 is TGTGCCAGCAGCTTTATAGCGGGACTAACCTACGAGCAGTACTTC. The whole variable domain, remainder taken from reference TRBV7-2 and TRBJ2-7, is GAGVSQSPSNKVTEKGKDVELRCDPISGHTALYWYRQSLGQGLEFLIYFQGNSAPDKSGLPSDRFSAERTGGSVSTLTIQRTQQEDSAVYLCASSFIAGLTYEQYFGPGTRLTVT.

The rearrangement uses TRBV28 and TRBJ2-7; D is undetermined. The germline V gene encodes CDR1 MDHEN and CDR2 SYDVKM. Trimming removed 5 bases at V and 2 bases at J, with 4 bases between. There are 11 residues in the CDR3. The CDR3 loop reads CASSPAYEQYF. Written as DNA, the CDR3 is TGTGCCAGCAGTCCTGCCTACGAGCAGTACTTC.

Written as DNA, the CDR3 is TGTGCCAGCAGTGAAGCGATGACAGGCCGTAATGAAAAACTGTTTTTT. It specifies CASSEAMTGRNEKLFF. The chain uses TRBV2 and TRBJ1-4, with a weak D call TRBD1 (6 bases). The CDR3 sequence is 16 residues long. The germline CDR1 and CDR2 sequences are SNHLY and FYNNEI. V lost 0 bases and J 4 bases, leaving 12 bases between the germline ends. Filled out from reference TRBV2 and TRBJ1-4, the complete variable domain reads EPEVTQTPSHQVTQMGQEVILRCVPISNHLYFYWYRQILGQKVEFLVSFYNNEISEKSEIFDDQFSVERPDGSNFTLKIRSTKLEDSAMYFCASSEAMTGRNEKLFFGSGTQLSVL.

V and J are TRBV27 and TRBJ1-1; D perhaps matches TRBD1 (5 bases). The CDR3 covers 13 residues. The V end lost 3 bases, the J end lost 6 bases, and 11 bases lay between the germline ends. The germline gives CDR1 MNHEY, CDR2 SMNVEV (reference sequence). CDR3 in amino acids: CASSFQGRAEAFF. The CDR3 DNA sequence: TGTGCCAGCAGTTTCCAGGGTAGGGCTGAAGCTTTCTTT.

The chain recombines TRBV19 with TRBJ1-4; D remains ambiguous. Germline V gene sequence: CDR1 LNHDA, CDR2 SQIVND (reference sequence). Trimming cost V 7 bases and J 6 bases, with 15 bases left between them. This CDR3 region has 14 residues. CDR3: CASNTGNRHEKLFF. CDR3 nucleotide sequence: TGTGCCAGTAATACGGGGAACCGTCATGAAAAACTGTTTTTT. Full variable domain (missing parts from reference TRBV19 and TRBJ1-4): DGGITQSPKYLFRKEGQNVTLSCEQNLNHDAMYWYRQDPGQGLRLIYYSQIVNDFQKGDIAEGYSVSREKKESFPLTVTSAQKNPTAFYLCASNTGNRHEKLFFGSGTQLSVL.

V gene TRBV7-8 combines with J gene TRBJ2-6; D is ambiguous. The CDR3 sequence is 14 residues long. V was pared by 6 bases and J by 0 bases, with 6 bases between. Germline CDR1 SGHVS, CDR2 FQNEAQ. DNA for the CDR3: TGTGCCAGCAGTAGGAGCTCTGGGGCCAACGTCCTGACTTTC. Protein sequence: CASSRSSGANVLTF.

The chain employs TRBV5-4 and TRBJ2-2; tentatively, D is TRBD1 (5 bases). This CDR3 has 12 amino acids. Germline V gene data show CDR1 as SGHNT and CDR2 as YYREEE (reference sequence). The ends were cut back, 7 bases at V and 7 bases at J, with 11 bases in the middle. The CDR3 coding sequence is TGTGCCAGCGATCCAGGGTACGGGGAGCTGTTTTTT. Its protein product is CASDPGYGELFF. Full variable domain (rest looked up from reference TRBV5-4 and TRBJ2-2): ETGVTQSPTHLIKTRGQQVTLRCSSQSGHNTVSWYQQALGQGPQFIFQYYREEENGRGNFPPRFSGLQFPNYSSELNVNALELDDSALYLCASDPGYGELFFGEGSRLTVL.

V and J are TRBV19 and TRBJ2-1, with 7 positions matching TRBD2. J gave up 4 bases and V 4 bases, and 10 bases lay outside the gene matches. The CDR3 contains 16 residues. CDR1 and CDR2 from the germline V gene are LNHDA and SQIVND (reference sequence). CDR3 residues: CASSRPGTTSYNEQFF. The CDR3 nucleotides are TGTGCCAGTAGTAGGCCCGGGACTACGTCTTACAATGAGCAGTTCTTC.

This clone was seen a handful of times. The CDR3 sequence is CASSEGQGPDEQYF. The CDR3 region has the DNA TGTGCCAGCAGCGAAGGACAGGGGCCCGACGAGCAGTACTTC. The chain combines TRBV21-1 with TRBJ2-7; the table's D call, TRBD1, was not checked against the DNA. TRBV21-1 is designated a pseudogene. The CDR3 runs 14 residues.

J is TRBJ2-7 and V is TRBV9; 14 nucleotides agree with TRBD2. With 8 bases clipped from V and 6 bases from J, the junction kept 7 bases outside the gene matches. This CDR3 has 14 amino acids. Germline CDR1 is SGDLS and CDR2 is YYNGEE. CDR3 bases: TGTGCCAGTCAAGGGACTAGCGGGAGCTCCGAGCAGTACTTC. It encodes CASQGTSGSSEQYF.

This clone is a singleton in its sample. This sequence joins TRBV7-9 and TRBJ1-2, with D possibly being TRBD1 (5 bases). The CDR3 covers 13 residues. Trimming removed 1 base from V and 2 bases from J, with 5 bases in between. Germline values: CDR1 SEHNR, CDR2 FQNEAQ (reference sequence). The CDR3, as DNA: TGTGCCAGCAGCTTAGAGGGGAACTATGGCTACACCTTC. This translates into CASSLEGNYGYTF.

This chain joins TRBV2 and TRBJ2-3, with 14 bases identical to TRBD2. J gave up 3 bases and V 6 bases, and 2 bases lay outside the gene matches. The CDR3 has 15 amino acids. Germline V gene lookup returns CDR1 SNHLY and CDR2 FYNNEI. The DNA of the CDR3 is TGTGCCAGCAGGAGACTAGCGGGAGGGACAGATACGCAGTATTTT. Translation: CASRRLAGGTDTQYF.

The genes are TRBV30 and TRBJ1-1, with 7 bases lining up with TRBD1. J lost 9 bases, V lost 2 bases, and 12 bases had no gene match. The germline V gene has CDR1 GTSNPN and CDR2 SVGIG (reference sequence). The CDR3 consists of 14 residues. This CDR3 is CAWSPQETGQKAFF. CDR3 nucleotides: TGTGCCTGGAGTCCCCAAGAGACAGGGCAAAAAGCTTTCTTT. Using reference TRBV30 and TRBJ1-1 for the parts outside the CDR3, the full variable domain is SQTIHQWPATLVQPVGSPLSLECTVEGTSNPNLYWYRQAAGRGLQLLFYSVGIGQISSEVPQNLSASRPQDRQFILSSKKLLLSDSGFYLCAWSPQETGQKAFFGQGTRLTVV.

This chain links TRBV2 with TRBJ1-5, with 8 nucleotides matching TRBD1. Germline CDR1 reads SNHLY; CDR2 reads FYNNEI. V was pared by 3 bases and J by 7 bases, with 5 bases of the junction left unmatched. The CDR3 is 14 amino acids. The CDR3 DNA is TGTGCCAGCAGTGAGGACAGGGCCTGGCAGCCCCAGCATTTT. Protein: CASSEDRAWQPQHF.

The chain recombines TRBV2 with TRBJ2-1, with 11 nucleotides matching TRBD2. The CDR3 has 14 residues. Germline V gene data show CDR1 as SNHLY and CDR2 as FYNNEI. Germline trimming cut 9 bases from V and 6 bases from J; bases unmatched to any gene: 7. The CDR3 is CARGLADNPNEQFF. In DNA form, the CDR3 reads TGTGCCAGGGGACTAGCGGACAACCCCAATGAGCAGTTCTTC.

This rearrangement joins TRBV5-6 to TRBJ2-7, with D uncertain. V lost 0 bases, J lost 0 bases, and 10 bases lay in between. This CDR3 is 15 amino acids long. Per germline, CDR1 SGHDT and CDR2 YYEEEE. The CDR3 loop reads CASSLDSLLSYEQYF. CDR3 nucleotides: TGTGCCAGCAGCTTGGACAGCCTTCTCTCCTACGAGCAGTACTTC. Looking up the rest from reference TRBV5-6 and TRBJ2-7 gives the full variable domain: DAGVTQSPTHLIKTRGQQVTLRCSPKSGHDTVSWYQQALGQGPQFIFQYYEEEERQRGNFPDRFSGHQFPNYSSELNVNALLLGDSALYLCASSLDSLLSYEQYFGPGTRLTVT.

This sequence joins TRBV6-6 and TRBJ2-7, with 12 bases identical to TRBD1. Germline assignment: CDR1 MNHNY and CDR2 SVGAGI (reference sequence). The CDR3 is 14 residues long. J was trimmed by 5 bases and V by 6 bases; bases with no gene match: 5. The CDR3 DNA is TGTGCCAGCAGGGATGGGACAGGGGGCGACGAGCAGTACTTC. It yields the protein CASRDGTGGDEQYF.

The chain uses TRBV4-2 and TRBJ2-1; D perhaps matches TRBD2 (5 bases). V was cut by 4 bases and J by 7 bases, with 17 bases left in between. Germline CDR1 LGHNA, CDR2 YNFKEQ. The CDR3 consists of 15 residues. Written as DNA, the CDR3 is TGTGCCAGCAGCCCCACGGCTGAGGGCTGGAATGAGCAGTTCTTC. Residues: CASSPTAEGWNEQFF.

J is TRBJ1-2 and V is TRBV4-3; 9 nucleotides align to TRBD1. Germline CDR1 and CDR2: LGHNA and YSLEER. This CDR3 spans 15 amino acids. V trimming: 2 bases; J trimming: 4 bases; junction bases outside the gene matches: 5. CDR3 nucleotides: TGCGCCAGCAGCCAACGGACAGGGGTAACCTATGGCTACACCTTC. This encodes CASSQRTGVTYGYTF.

CDR3: CASSDRDNYYEQYF. In DNA form, the CDR3 reads TGTGCCAGCAGCGACCGGGACAATTACTACGAGCAGTACTTC. This chain connects TRBV7-9 to TRBJ2-7; weak D call: TRBD1 (6 bases). Trimming took 5 bases from V and 3 from J, leaving 14 bases between them. Germline lookup yields CDR1 SEHNR and CDR2 FQNEAQ (reference sequence). The length of the CDR3 is 14 residues.

The chain couples TRBV6-5 to TRBJ2-7; 9 bases map to TRBD1. V lost 5 bases, J lost 3 bases, and 8 bases stayed unmatched. The CDR3 spans 15 residues. In germline, CDR1 is MNHEY, CDR2 SVGAGI. The CDR3 DNA is TGTGCCAGCAGTGCTGGGACAGGGACCTTCTACGAGCAGTACTTC. Its translation is CASSAGTGTFYEQYF.

This chain links TRBV10-3 with TRBJ2-1, with 9 bases identical to TRBD2. CDR3 size: 14 residues. CDR1 is ENHRY, CDR2 SYGVKD, per germline. V trimming: 5 bases; J trimming: 5 bases; junction bases outside the gene matches: 4. The CDR3 spells CAISTSGPNNEQFF. The CDR3 bases are TGTGCCATCAGTACTAGCGGGCCAAACAATGAGCAGTTCTTC.

The V gene is TRBV10-3, the J gene TRBJ1-2; perhaps TRBD1 as D (6 bases). There are 16 residues in the CDR3. Germline CDR1 reads ENHRY; CDR2 reads SYGVKD. The ends were cut back, 2 bases at V and 3 bases at J, with 16 bases in the middle. Written as DNA, the CDR3 is TGTGCCATCAGTGAGCGCGTGGGGGCGCCGGACTATGGCTACACCTTC. This gives the protein CAISERVGAPDYGYTF.

This clone was observed a handful of times. The chain couples TRBV7-2 to TRBJ1-1, with no clear D. The germline CDR1 and CDR2 sequences are SGHTA and FQGNSA. V dropped 1 base and J dropped 5 bases, with 14 bases sitting between them. CDR3 size: 15 residues. CDR3 in amino acids: CASSLVHYRGTEAFF. CDR3 nucleotide sequence: TGTGCCAGCAGCTTAGTACACTATCGGGGAACTGAAGCTTTCTTT.

CDR3 DNA: TGTGCCTGGAGTCCATTCCAAGAGACCCAGTACTTC. Protein product: CAWSPFQETQYF. The gene calls are TRBV30 and TRBJ2-5; D is unclear. The CDR3 has 12 residues. V lost 2 bases, J lost 1 base, and 5 bases lay in between. Germline values: CDR1 GTSNPN, CDR2 SVGIG (reference sequence).